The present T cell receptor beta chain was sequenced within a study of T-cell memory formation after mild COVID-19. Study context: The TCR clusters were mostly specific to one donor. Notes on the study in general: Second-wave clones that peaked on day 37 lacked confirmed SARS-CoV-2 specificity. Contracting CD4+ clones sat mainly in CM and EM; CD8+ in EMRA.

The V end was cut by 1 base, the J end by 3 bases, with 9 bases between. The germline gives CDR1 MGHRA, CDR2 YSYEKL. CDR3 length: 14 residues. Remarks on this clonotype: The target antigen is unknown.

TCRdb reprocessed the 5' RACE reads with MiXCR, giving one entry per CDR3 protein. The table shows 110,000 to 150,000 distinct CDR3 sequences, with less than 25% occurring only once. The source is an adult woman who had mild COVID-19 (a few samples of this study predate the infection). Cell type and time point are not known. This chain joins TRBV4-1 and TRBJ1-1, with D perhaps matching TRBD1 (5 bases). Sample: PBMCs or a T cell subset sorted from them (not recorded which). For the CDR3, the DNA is TGCGCCAGCAGCCAAGTGTGGGGCGACACTGAAGCTTTCTTT. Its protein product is CASSQVWGDTEAFF.